The text below deals with one T cell receptor (beta chain). Its antigen is currently not known. No conserved phenylalanine or tryptophan is present at the end of the CDR3, so a read error is the likely explanation. The intended sense of this specimen's time point label: cells obtained before transplantation from donor or recipient. CD3+CD4+ and CD3+CD8+ populations were FACS-sorted from unstimulated pre-transplant donor and recipient cells taken from spleen or lymph nodes. This record belongs to a study of graft-versus-host responses after intestinal transplantation (dated by TCRdb to 2020 to 2022). Looking at the study overall: The transplants that recipients received were multivisceral, liver-intestinal, or isolated intestinal. Every recipient was given anti-thymocyte globulin induction, then maintenance tacrolimus and steroids for roughly 3 years. Bulk TCR-beta CDR3 sequencing was used to track graft-versus-host and host-versus-graft alloreactive T cell clones in the graft, circulation and bone marrow after intestinal transplantation. To identify alloreactive clones, pre-transplant mixed lymphocyte reaction products were sequenced and compared with unstimulated pre-transplant donor and recipient T cells. The cohort enrolled about two dozen intestinal transplant recipients including one retransplant, and 3 patients lacking pretransplant specimens were excluded. A peak of at least 4% donor T cells among recipient peripheral blood mononuclear cells was the definition used for donor T cell macrochimerism. Rather than going through the commercial service, samples from three later patients were sequenced in-house on an Illumina MiSeq and processed with MiXCR. The full study reports these points: Early after transplant, declines in HvG clones were associated with peak levels of circulating GvH clones. GvH clones were detected in recipient bone marrow, and some of these GvH clones were observed earlier in ileal mucosa or blood, consistent with an intestinal mucosal origin. The relatively low number and heterogeneity of intestinal transplant patients limited the conclusions. Patients with donor T cell macrochimerism had high GvH to HvG T cell clonal ratios in their allografts.

Library preparation used the immunoSEQ multiplex PCR assay. For most patients, genomic DNA was isolated with the Qiagen DNeasy Blood and Tissue Kit and sent frozen to Adaptive Biotechnologies for TCR sequencing. Adaptive Biotechnologies carried out high-throughput TCR-beta CDR3 sequencing of genomic DNA for most patients. The authors' pipeline ran thus. Adaptive's ImmunoSEQ software supplied the TCR sequencing data for 18 patients, while MiXCR and VDJtools were used to process a few other patients. To correct CD4 versus CD8 sorting errors, any sequence found in both subsets at a frequency ratio below 5:1 was removed. CDR3 nucleotide sequences shared by donor and recipient were removed because the origin of these sequences could not be assigned. To be classed as alloreactive, a clone needed at least 2-fold expansion over unstimulated cells and a minimum CFSE-low frequency of 0.002% (template counts) or 0.001% (read counts). A clone was considered mappable if detected in the sequenced pre-transplant spleen, lymph node, or MLR CFSE-low populations of the donor or recipient. The cumulative frequency of alloreactive clones was calculated as a percentage of all sequences, weighted by copy number. Held by TCRdb, this immuneACCESS table contains in-frame sequences only and omits some clones. Under half of the omission traces to an unresolved V gene where checked; the cause of the rest is unknown. The V and J calls and clone size come from that table; D and trimming were worked out from the DNA. Recorded for this sample are around 90,000 clones; approximately 95% of them occurred a single time. Less than 1.5% of the sample rests with the top ten.

The germline V gene (reference sequence) sets CDR1 to MNHNY and CDR2 to SVGAGI. The CDR3 is made up of 14 amino acids, end residues included. Only the CDR3 region is kept as DNA, spanning 42 bases read in frame from base 1. V drops 5 bases and J drops 4 bases, leaving 14 bases in between. The sequence was collected from a human donor who was the organ donor for an intestinal transplant. The chain is encoded by TRBV6-6 joined to TRBJ1-2; a weak D assignment points to TRBD1 (6 bases agree). Sample: unstimulated CD8+ T cells sorted from spleen or lymph node cells, taken before transplant. The nucleotide sequence is TGTGCCAGCAGTCCGGGACACTTCGCCTATGGCTACACCCTC. Translated, it reads CASSPGHFAYGYTL.